The rows below give T cell receptor beta chains drawn from one sample of a study of blood T cell repertoires in COVID-19. TCRdb keeps only in-frame clones here, not all; method: immunoSEQ multiplex PCR. The sample has about 180,000 clones, roughly nine tenths seen once; the top ten hold 2% to 2.5%. Sequenced sample: PBMCs or T cells enriched from blood (not recorded which). The receptors come from a woman aged 40 to 50 with acute COVID-19. The CDR3 runs from the conserved cysteine through the conserved F or W. The order of the fields is V gene, CDR3 protein.

v_gene: TRBV5-4; CDR3aa: CASSSPMTGAETQYF
v_gene: TRBV28; CDR3aa: CASSSPRDSTPNYGYTF
v_gene: TRBV11-2; CDR3aa: CASSSPGGARGANEKLFF
v_gene: TRBV11-1; CDR3aa: CASSLFAENEQFF
v_gene: TRBV6-5; CDR3aa: CASSYGTPGDSPLHF
v_gene: TRBV5-1; CDR3aa: CASSLALGHNNEQFF
v_gene: TRBV19; CDR3aa: CASSIGGQRDIQYF
v_gene: TRBV6-2/TRBV6-3; CDR3aa: CASSYEVDTQYF
v_gene: TRBV25-1; CDR3aa: CASSDANRGTYEQYF
v_gene: TRBV9; CDR3aa: CASSVRAGAGTEAFF
v_gene: TRBV2; CDR3aa: CASNQGQNEKLFF
v_gene: TRBV10-1; CDR3aa: CASTGTSGYNEQFF
v_gene: TRBV6-6; CDR3aa: CASSYSRGGANEQFF
v_gene: TRBV29-1; CDR3aa: CSVPTGGAGYEKLFF
v_gene: TRBV2; CDR3aa: CASRGHSSSGNTIYF
v_gene: TRBV3-1/TRBV3-2; CDR3aa: CASSQGTSGRYEQYF
v_gene: TRBV5-4; CDR3aa: CASSLERLAGGTGELFF
v_gene: TRBV5-5; CDR3aa: CASSTIPGLAQNEQYF
v_gene: TRBV4-1; CDR3aa: CASSPRWGGPTAGANVLTF
v_gene: TRBV27; CDR3aa: CASRKGGTEAFF
v_gene: TRBV7-2; CDR3aa: CASSLVRVSSYNEQFF
v_gene: TRBV9; CDR3aa: CASSVESYGLAYNEQFF
v_gene: TRBV6-2/TRBV6-3; CDR3aa: CASSYSNTPPNYGYTF
v_gene: TRBV9; CDR3aa: CASSAPGTSARGGSSYNEQFF
v_gene: TRBV30; CDR3aa: CAWSVQDSSPAGDSTDTQYF
v_gene: TRBV3-1/TRBV3-2; CDR3aa: CASSQDPTGGPYSSGNTIYF
v_gene: TRBV7-3; CDR3aa: CASSFTGNTEAFF
v_gene: TRBV5-8; CDR3aa: CATIFGGQEIYGYTF
v_gene: TRBV5-1; CDR3aa: CASSSDSTYEQYF
v_gene: TRBV9; CDR3aa: CASSAGGLAGGPSGETQYF
v_gene: TRBV14; CDR3aa: CASSPLGQGNYGYTF
v_gene: TRBV21-1; CDR3aa: CASSKSGWNQPQHF
v_gene: TRBV5-1; CDR3aa: CASRPHGQGTWNTEAFF
v_gene: TRBV15; CDR3aa: CATSRDPGPETQYF
v_gene: TRBV29-1; CDR3aa: CSVAGQGNNEQFF
v_gene: TRBV4-2; CDR3aa: CASSQERGHSYNEQFF
v_gene: TRBV24-1; CDR3aa: CATSAGTWYRDTQYF
v_gene: TRBV6-5; CDR3aa: CASSLKQGSSYEQYF
v_gene: TRBV5-4; CDR3aa: CASSLTQGYEQYF
v_gene: TRBV29-1; CDR3aa: CSVEEGHVPQSYTF
v_gene: TRBV9; CDR3aa: CASSVGRPGGVQETQYF
v_gene: TRBV6-5; CDR3aa: CASSYSGLRNTGELFF
v_gene: TRBV6-6; CDR3aa: CAGTSGNTDTQYF
v_gene: TRBV3-1/TRBV3-2; CDR3aa: CASSQDSYIGQGNTGELFF
v_gene: TRBV6-1; CDR3aa: CASSGKAGRGILGNQPQHF
v_gene: TRBV28; CDR3aa: CASSPRTSGRTGANVLTF
v_gene: TRBV4-3; CDR3aa: CASSQEPGLEKLFF
v_gene: TRBV27; CDR3aa: CASSFGPNYEQYF
v_gene: TRBV27; CDR3aa: CASSGQGFQETQYF
v_gene: TRBV19; CDR3aa: CASSNGLYDRIENYGYTF
v_gene: TRBV4-1; CDR3aa: CASSRRQGAYYNEQFF
v_gene: TRBV7-9; CDR3aa: CASSLEGLFGTEAFF